The entry below gives a single TCR beta chain sequence along with its context. Its matching antigen is unknown. This sample is drawn from a study of early T cells in non-severe SARS-CoV-2 infection. Looking at the study overall: Sequenced material consisted of bulk RNA (from unsorted whole blood), and chains were unpaired. Study findings and constraints: Matching results from VDJdb favored anti-spike CD8 responses, leaving private and CD4 specificities undetected.

The TCR library protocol attached unique molecular identifiers to the individual cDNA molecules. TCRdb re-called the 5' RACE reads with MiXCR, one entry per CDR3 protein. The data contain under 45,000 distinct CDR3 sequences, 7.9% of them singletons. The specimen comprised whole blood, sampled at baseline. The sequence was collected from an adult who was a healthcare worker with PCR-confirmed SARS-CoV-2 infection or an uninfected control (not recorded which).

The CDR3 sequence is CASSQRGSEGTQYF. CDR3 nucleotide sequence: TGTGCCAGCAGCCAGCGGGGCAGCGAAGGGACCCAGTACTTC. The chain has TRBV3-1 and TRBJ2-5; TRBD2 is a possible D gene (6 bases). V lost 3 bases and J lost 7, with 15 bases in between. The CDR3 extends over 14 amino acids. Per the germline V gene, CDR1 is LGHDT and CDR2 is YNNKEL (reference sequence).